This TCR beta chain was sequenced in a study of blood T cell repertoires in COVID-19. Whole-study context: Specimens from acute and convalescent COVID-19 originated in the United States, Italy and Spain. Nucleic acid was either cDNA or gDNA, and it came from T cells, B-cell-depleted T cells, or PBMCs.

The study counted Cohort 3 donors as recovered given two negative PCRs, clearance, or symptom resolution. This clone turned up a few times. Assay used: immunoSEQ multiplex PCR; TCRdb lists only in-frame clones, some missing. The sample includes under 200,000 clones, roughly 82% of them seen just once. Source material: PBMCs or T cells enriched from blood (not recorded which). The receptor was derived from a man aged 45-65 years who had recovered from COVID-19.

The CDR3 nucleotides read TGTGCCAGCAGTTTCACCCCTAGTACCGAGACCCAGTACTTC. Residues: CASSFTPSTETQYF. The chain is built from TRBV28 and TRBJ2-5; no clear D gene. The length of the CDR3 is 14 residues. The germline gives CDR1 MDHEN, CDR2 SYDVKM. With 3 bases removed from V and 5 bases from J, the gap between germline ends came to 13 bases.